These T cell receptor beta chains were read from a single sample in a study of T cells of healthy individuals. TCRdb re-called the 5' RACE reads with MiXCR, one entry per CDR3 protein. The table lists under 70,000 distinct CDR3 sequences, roughly 15% of them singletons, with about 16% in the top ten. These receptors were obtained from a human donor in good health. The CDR3 runs from the conserved cysteine through the conserved F or W. D genes are given only for firm matches. Rows may omit the clone size; those that give it use once, few, many or a size class.

J: TRBJ2-5; size: many; V: TRBV4-3; D: -; DNA: TGCGCCAGCAGCCCAAATGGAAGGGGGAAAGAGGAGACCCAGTACTTC; CDR3: CASSPNGRGKEETQYF
J: TRBJ2-4; size: many; V: TRBV30; D: TRBD1; DNA: TGTGCCTGGAGTGCGGGACAGGGGGCGAGCATTCAGTACTTC; CDR3: CAWSAGQGASIQYF
J: TRBJ1-2; size: many; V: TRBV5-1; D: TRBD1; DNA: TGCGCCAGCAGCTTTAAGAGGACAGGGGTCAACTACACCTTC; CDR3: CASSFKRTGVNYTF
J: TRBJ1-2; size: few; V: TRBV7-9; D: -; DNA: TGTGCCAGCTTTTTGGCCGGGACCCGAGGCTACACCTTC; CDR3: CASFLAGTRGYTF
J: TRBJ1-5; size: few; V: TRBV9; D: -; DNA: TGTGCCAGCAGCGCAGACCCTTATAGCAATCAGCCCCAGCATTTT; CDR3: CASSADPYSNQPQHF
J: TRBJ2-2; size: few; V: TRBV10-2; D: -; DNA: TGCGCCAGCAGCCTAGCTGCTTTGGCCGGGGAGCTGTTTTTT; CDR3: CASSLAALAGELFF
J: TRBJ2-2; size: -; V: TRBV4-3; D: -; DNA: TGCGCCAGCAGCCAACCTGCGGTCGGACAGCCGCACACCGGGGAGCTGTTTTTT; CDR3: CASSQPAVGQPHTGELFF
J: TRBJ2-1; size: few; V: TRBV2; D: -; DNA: TGTGCCAGCAGTGAAGCGGGGGGTCACTCGAGGACGTTCTTC; CDR3: CASSEAGGHSRTFF
J: TRBJ2-7; size: many; V: TRBV5-1; D: TRBD2; DNA: TGCGCCAGCAGCTCGCCCGGGAGCGGGAGTTGGTCCTACGAGCAGTACTTC; CDR3: CASSSPGSGSWSYEQYF
J: TRBJ1-1; size: few; V: TRBV5-6; D: TRBD1; DNA: TGTGCCAGCAGCTTGGAGGGACAGGGAGAGACTGAAGCTTTCTTT; CDR3: CASSLEGQGETEAFF
J: TRBJ1-3; size: -; V: TRBV30; D: -; DNA: TGTGCCTGGAGATCACAGGGTTTCGGAAACACCATATATTTT; CDR3: CAWRSQGFGNTIYF
J: TRBJ1-1; size: once; V: TRBV6-5; D: -; DNA: TGTGCCAGCAGTTACGACGGCAGGAGGAGAAGGGACACTGAAGCTTTCTTT; CDR3: CASSYDGRRRRDTEAFF
J: TRBJ1-3; size: many; V: TRBV7-2; D: -; DNA: TGTGCCAGCAGCCACCAAAGGACAGACTCTGGAAACACCATATATTTT; CDR3: CASSHQRTDSGNTIYF
J: TRBJ2-3; size: few; V: TRBV5-1; D: -; DNA: TGCGCCAGCAGCTTGGCCGCAATAGCCCCTAGCACAGATACGCAGTATTTT; CDR3: CASSLAAIAPSTDTQYF
J: TRBJ2-3; size: few; V: TRBV28; D: -; DNA: TGTGCCAGCAGTTATGGCAGGAAGATAGAGGATACGCAGTATTTT; CDR3: CASSYGRKIEDTQYF
J: TRBJ2-7; size: -; V: TRBV7-6; D: -; DNA: TGTGCCAGCAGCGCCCAGCTATGGGGCGAGCAGTACTTC; CDR3: CASSAQLWGEQYF
J: TRBJ2-7; size: few; V: TRBV29-1; D: -; DNA: TGCAGCGTCGTCGACAGGAAATCCTACGAGCAGTACTTC; CDR3: CSVVDRKSYEQYF
J: TRBJ1-4; size: -; V: TRBV5-1; D: TRBD1; DNA: TGCGCCAGCAGCTTACAGGGGTCGCCTAATGAAAAACTGTTTTTT; CDR3: CASSLQGSPNEKLFF
J: TRBJ1-5; size: -; V: TRBV4-3; D: -; DNA: TGCGCCAGCAGCCGCGGGACCGGGAATCAGCCCCAGCATTTT; CDR3: CASSRGTGNQPQHF
J: TRBJ1-3; size: -; V: TRBV7-9; D: TRBD1; DNA: TGTGCCAGCAGCTCAGGGGGCTCGGGAAACACCATATATTTT; CDR3: CASSSGGSGNTIYF
J: TRBJ2-2; size: few; V: TRBV2; D: -; DNA: TGTGCCAGCTCGGTCGACACCGGGGAGCTGTTTTTT; CDR3: CASSVDTGELFF
J: TRBJ2-1; size: many; V: TRBV4-3; D: TRBD2; DNA: TGCGCCAGCAGCCAAGCCCCTAGCGGGAGGGTAAATGAGCAGTTCTTC; CDR3: CASSQAPSGRVNEQFF
J: TRBJ1-1; size: -; V: TRBV2; D: -; DNA: TGTGCCAGCAGTGTTCTAGGTTTAGGCACTGAAGCTTTCTTT; CDR3: CASSVLGLGTEAFF
J: TRBJ1-2; size: few; V: TRBV7-9; D: -; DNA: TGTGCCAGCAGCTTAGATGGCGGAGCTAACTATGGCTACACCTTC; CDR3: CASSLDGGANYGYTF